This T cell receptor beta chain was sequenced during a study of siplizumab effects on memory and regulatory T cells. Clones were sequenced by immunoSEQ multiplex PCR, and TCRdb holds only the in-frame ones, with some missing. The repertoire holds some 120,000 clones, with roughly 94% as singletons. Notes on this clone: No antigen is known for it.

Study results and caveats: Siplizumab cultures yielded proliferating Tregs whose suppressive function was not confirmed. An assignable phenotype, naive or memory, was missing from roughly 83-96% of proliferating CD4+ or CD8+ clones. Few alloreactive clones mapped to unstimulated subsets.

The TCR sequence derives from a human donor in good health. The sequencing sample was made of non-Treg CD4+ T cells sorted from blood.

The CDR3 region is CANSRRGAGYTF. CDR3 coding DNA: TGTGCCAATAGCAGAAGGGGCGCTGGCTACACCTTC. The V and J genes are TRBV19 and TRBJ1-2; a possible D gene is TRBD1 (5 bases). The CDR3 loop spans 12 amino acids. Germline loops: CDR1 LNHDA, CDR2 SQIVND (reference sequence). The ends were cut back, 10 bases at V and 7 bases at J, with 16 bases in the middle.